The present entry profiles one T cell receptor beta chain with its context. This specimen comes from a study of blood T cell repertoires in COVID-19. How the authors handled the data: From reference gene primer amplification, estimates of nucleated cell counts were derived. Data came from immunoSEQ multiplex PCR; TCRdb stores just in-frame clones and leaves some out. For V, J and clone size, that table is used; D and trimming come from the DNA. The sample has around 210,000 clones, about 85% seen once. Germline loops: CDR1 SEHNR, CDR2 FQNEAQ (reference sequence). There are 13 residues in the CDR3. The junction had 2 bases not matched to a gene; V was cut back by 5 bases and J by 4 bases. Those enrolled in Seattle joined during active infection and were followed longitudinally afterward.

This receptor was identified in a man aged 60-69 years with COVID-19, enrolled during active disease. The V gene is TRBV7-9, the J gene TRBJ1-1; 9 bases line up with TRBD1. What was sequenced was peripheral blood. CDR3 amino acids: CASSEGQGTEAFF. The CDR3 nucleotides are TGTGCCAGCAGCGAGGGACAGGGCACTGAAGCTTTCTTT.